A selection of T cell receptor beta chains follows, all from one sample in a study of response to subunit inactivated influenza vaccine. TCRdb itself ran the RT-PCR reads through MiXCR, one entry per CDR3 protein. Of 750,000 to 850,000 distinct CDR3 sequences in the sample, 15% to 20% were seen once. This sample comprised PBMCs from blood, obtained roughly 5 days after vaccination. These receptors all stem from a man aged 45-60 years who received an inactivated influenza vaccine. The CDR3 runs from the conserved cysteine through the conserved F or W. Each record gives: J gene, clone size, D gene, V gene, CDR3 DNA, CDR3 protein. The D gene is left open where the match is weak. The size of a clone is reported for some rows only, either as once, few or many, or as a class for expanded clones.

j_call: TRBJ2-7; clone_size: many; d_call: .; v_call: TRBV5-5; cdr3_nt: TGTGCCAGCAGCTTGGAGTCCAAAGTTCCCTCCTACGAGCAGTACTTC; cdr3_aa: CASSLESKVPSYEQYF
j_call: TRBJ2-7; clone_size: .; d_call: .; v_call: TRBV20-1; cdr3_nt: TGCAGTGCTCGTGGGACGAGTTCCTACGAGCAGTACTTC; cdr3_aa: CSARGTSSYEQYF
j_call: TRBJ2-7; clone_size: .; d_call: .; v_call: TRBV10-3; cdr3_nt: TGTGCCATCAGTGAGACGCAAATCGAGCAGTACTTC; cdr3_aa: CAISETQIEQYF
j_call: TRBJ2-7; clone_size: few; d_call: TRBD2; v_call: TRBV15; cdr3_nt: TGTGCCACCAGCAGAGATCGCGGTCTAGCGGCCTACGAGCAGTACTTC; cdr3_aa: CATSRDRGLAAYEQYF
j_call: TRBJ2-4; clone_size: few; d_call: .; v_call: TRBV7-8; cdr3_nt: TGTGCCAGCAGCTTAGCGTTACAGGTGGGACACATTCAGTACTTC; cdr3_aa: CASSLALQVGHIQYF
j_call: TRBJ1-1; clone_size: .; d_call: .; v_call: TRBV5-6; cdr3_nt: TGTGCCAGCAGCTGCTGCATCAGGGGTTGGTACACTGAAGCTTTCTTT; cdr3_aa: CASSCCIRGWYTEAFF
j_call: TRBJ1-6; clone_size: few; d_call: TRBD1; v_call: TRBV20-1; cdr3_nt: TGCAGTGCTAGGGATGGAGACAGGGTTTTCAATTCACCCCTCCACTTT; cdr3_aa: CSARDGDRVFNSPLHF
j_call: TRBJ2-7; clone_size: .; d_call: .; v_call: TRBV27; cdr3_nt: TGTGCCAGCAGTTTATTGACGGAGACCCCCTACGAGCAGTACTTC; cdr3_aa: CASSLLTETPYEQYF
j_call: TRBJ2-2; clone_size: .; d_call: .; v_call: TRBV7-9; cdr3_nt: TGTGCCAGCAGCTTCCCGGGGATAGACACCGGGGAGCTGTTTTTT; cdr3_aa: CASSFPGIDTGELFF
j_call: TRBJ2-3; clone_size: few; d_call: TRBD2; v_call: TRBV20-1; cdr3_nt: TGCAGTGCAGGTGGGACTAGTGGTGCGCCAGATACGCAGTATTTT; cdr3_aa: CSAGGTSGAPDTQYF
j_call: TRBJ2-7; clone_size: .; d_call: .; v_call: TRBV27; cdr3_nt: TGTGCCAGCAGTTTATACGGAGGAGGGGCCTACGAGCAGTACTTC; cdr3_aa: CASSLYGGGAYEQYF
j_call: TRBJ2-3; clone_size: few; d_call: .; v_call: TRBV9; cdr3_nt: TGTGCCAGCAGCGTAGGGCAGCGTCTAGAGCTTACGCAGTATTTT; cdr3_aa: CASSVGQRLELTQYF
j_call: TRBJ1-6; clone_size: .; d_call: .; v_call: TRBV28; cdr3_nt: TGTGCCAGCAGTTTTACAGGTCCAGATAATTCACCCCTCCACTTT; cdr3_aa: CASSFTGPDNSPLHF
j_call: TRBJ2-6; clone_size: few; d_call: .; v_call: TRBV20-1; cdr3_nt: TGCAGTGCGGCCGGGACCCCTGGGGCCAACGTCCTGACTTTC; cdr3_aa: CSAAGTPGANVLTF
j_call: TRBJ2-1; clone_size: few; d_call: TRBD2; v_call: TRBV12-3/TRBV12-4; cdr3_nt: TGTGCCAGCAGTTCCGGGACTAGGGCCAATGAGCAGTTCTTC; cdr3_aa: CASSSGTRANEQFF
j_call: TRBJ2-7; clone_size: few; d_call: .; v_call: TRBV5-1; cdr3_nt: TGCGCCAGCAGCTTACAAAACAGGGTCCAGACCTACTACGAGCAGTACTTC; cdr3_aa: CASSLQNRVQTYYEQYF
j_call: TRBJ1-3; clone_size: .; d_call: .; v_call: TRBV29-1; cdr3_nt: TGCAGCGTGAGAGACATTGAGGACACCATATATTTT; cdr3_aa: CSVRDIEDTIYF
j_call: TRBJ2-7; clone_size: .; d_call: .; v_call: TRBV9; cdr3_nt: TGTGCCAGCAGCGGTCACGAAGCAGGGGAGGGGGTATACGAGCAGTACTTC; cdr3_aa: CASSGHEAGEGVYEQYF
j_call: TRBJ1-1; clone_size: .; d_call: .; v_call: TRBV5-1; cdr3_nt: TGCGCCAGCAGCCCGGGAGGGGGGCATAGCACTGAAGCTTTCTTT; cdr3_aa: CASSPGGGHSTEAFF
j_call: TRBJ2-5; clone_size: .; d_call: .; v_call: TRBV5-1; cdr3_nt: TGCGCCAGCAGCTTGGAACCGGGTCGTGGGGCCCAGGACTTC; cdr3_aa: CASSLEPGRGAQDF
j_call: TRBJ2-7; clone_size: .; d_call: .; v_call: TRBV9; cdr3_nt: TGTGCCAGCAGCGTAGCCCCGGCCTCAGCCCACGAGCAGTACTTC; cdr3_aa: CASSVAPASAHEQYF
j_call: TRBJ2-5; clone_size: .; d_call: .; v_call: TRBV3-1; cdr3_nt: TGTGCCAGCAGGGACTTCCAAGAGACCCAGTACTTC; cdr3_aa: CASRDFQETQYF
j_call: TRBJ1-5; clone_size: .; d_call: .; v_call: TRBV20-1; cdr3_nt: TGCAGTGCTAGTGATGCAGGCAATCAGCCCCAGCATTTT; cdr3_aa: CSASDAGNQPQHF
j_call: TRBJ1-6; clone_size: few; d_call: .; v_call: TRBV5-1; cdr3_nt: TGCGCCAGCAGCTTGGGGCCGAATAATTCACCCCTCCACTTT; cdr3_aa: CASSLGPNNSPLHF
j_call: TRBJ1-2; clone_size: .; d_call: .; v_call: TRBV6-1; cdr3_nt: TGTGCCAGCATGGTACAGGGTGACTATGGCTACACCTTC; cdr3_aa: CASMVQGDYGYTF
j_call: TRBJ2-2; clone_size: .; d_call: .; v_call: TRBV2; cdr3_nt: TGTGCCAGCAGTGAAGCGCCGGGAAGCGCCGGGGAGCTGTTTTTT; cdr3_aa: CASSEAPGSAGELFF
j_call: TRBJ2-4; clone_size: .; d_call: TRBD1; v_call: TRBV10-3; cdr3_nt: TGTGCCATCAGTGAATCGGGACAGGGGCCATTAGCCAAAAACATTCAGTACTTC; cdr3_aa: CAISESGQGPLAKNIQYF
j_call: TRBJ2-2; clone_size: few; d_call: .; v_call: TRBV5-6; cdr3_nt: TGTGCCAGCAGTTATATACTGCGGAACACCGGGGAGCTGTTTTTT; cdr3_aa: CASSYILRNTGELFF
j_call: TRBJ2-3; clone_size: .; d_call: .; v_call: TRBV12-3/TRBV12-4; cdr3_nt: TGTGCCAGCAGTTTAGGGCTTTGGAGAACTAGCACAGATACGCAGTATTTT; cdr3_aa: CASSLGLWRTSTDTQYF
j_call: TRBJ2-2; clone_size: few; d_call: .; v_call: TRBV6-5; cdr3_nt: TGTGCCAGCAGTTACGTGGCGTTGGCGAACACCGGGGAGCTGTTTTTT; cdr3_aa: CASSYVALANTGELFF
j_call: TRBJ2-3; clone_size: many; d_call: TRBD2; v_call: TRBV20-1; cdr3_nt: TGCAGTGCTTTTGCTAGCGGGATGAGCACAGATACGCAGTATTTT; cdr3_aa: CSAFASGMSTDTQYF
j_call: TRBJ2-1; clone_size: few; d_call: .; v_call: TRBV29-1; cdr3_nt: TGCAGCGTTGAGATCCCCCCAGCGGACAATGAGCAGTTCTTC; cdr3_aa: CSVEIPPADNEQFF